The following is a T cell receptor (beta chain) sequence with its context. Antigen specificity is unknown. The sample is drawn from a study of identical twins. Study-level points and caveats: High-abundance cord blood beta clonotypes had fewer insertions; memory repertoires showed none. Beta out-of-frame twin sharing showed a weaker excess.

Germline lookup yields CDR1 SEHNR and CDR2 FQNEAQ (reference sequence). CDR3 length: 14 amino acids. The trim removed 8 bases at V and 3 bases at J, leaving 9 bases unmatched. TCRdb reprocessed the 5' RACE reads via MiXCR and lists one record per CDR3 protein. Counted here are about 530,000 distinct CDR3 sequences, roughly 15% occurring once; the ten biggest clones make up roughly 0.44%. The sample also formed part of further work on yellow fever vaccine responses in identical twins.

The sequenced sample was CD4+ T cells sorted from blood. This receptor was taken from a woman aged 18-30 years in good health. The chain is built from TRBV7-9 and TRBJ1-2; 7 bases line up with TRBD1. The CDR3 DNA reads TGTGCCAGCCGAACAGGGGCGCAGGACTATGGCTACACCTTC. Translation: CASRTGAQDYGYTF.